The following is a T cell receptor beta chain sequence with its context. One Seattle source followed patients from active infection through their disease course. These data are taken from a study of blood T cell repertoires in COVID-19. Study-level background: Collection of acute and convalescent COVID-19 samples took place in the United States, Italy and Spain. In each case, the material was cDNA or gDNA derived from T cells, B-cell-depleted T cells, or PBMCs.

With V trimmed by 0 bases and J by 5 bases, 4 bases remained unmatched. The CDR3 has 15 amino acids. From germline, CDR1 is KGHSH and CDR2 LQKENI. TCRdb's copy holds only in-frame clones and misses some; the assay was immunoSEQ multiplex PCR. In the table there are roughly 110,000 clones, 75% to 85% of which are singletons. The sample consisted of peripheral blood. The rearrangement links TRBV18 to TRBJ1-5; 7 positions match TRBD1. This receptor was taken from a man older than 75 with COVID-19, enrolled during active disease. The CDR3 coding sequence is TGTGCCAGCTCACCACCAGGGGGCTCCGATCAGCCCCAGCATTTT. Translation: CASSPPGGSDQPQHF.